This paragraph covers one T cell receptor (beta chain) sequence. Repertoires were generated with immunoSEQ multiplex PCR, while TCRdb's copy carries only in-frame clones and drops some. The sample consists of tens of thousands of clones, 85% to 95% of them appearing once. The data belong to a study of T cell changes during pregnancy in multiple sclerosis. The CDR3 sequence is 14 residues long. V gave up 4 bases and J gave up 0 bases, with 8 bases separating them. The germline CDR1 and CDR2 sequences are ENHRY and SYGVKD. This sample comprised CD8+ T cells from peripheral blood mononuclear cells, obtained before pregnancy. This sequence originates from a female donor with multiple sclerosis, enrolled in a pregnancy study. The chain links TRBV10-3 to TRBJ2-3; no definite D call. CDR3 bases: TGTGCCATCAGTGGACATTATAGCACAGATACGCAGTATTTT. Translating it yields CAISGHYSTDTQYF.